This T cell receptor beta chain is drawn from a study of CD8 T cells in Susac syndrome. Multiple sclerosis controls were treatment-naive patients with stable or active relapsing-remitting disease. An input of roughly 0.45 to 1 ug of RNA was subjected to reverse transcription using random hexamers. TCRdb re-analysed the immunoSEQ multiplex PCR reads in MiXCR, keeping a single row per CDR3 protein. This table has some 130,000 distinct CDR3 sequences, 94% appearing once. J was trimmed by 4 bases and V by 4 bases; bases with no gene match: 15. The germline V gene encodes CDR1 SGHRS and CDR2 YFSETQ. The CDR3 is 17 amino acids.

The chain links TRBV5-1 to TRBJ2-3; 7 nucleotides agree with TRBD2. The receptor was derived from a human donor with multiple sclerosis. The specimen sequenced was CD4+ T cells from PBMCs. The CDR3 here is CASSPSPGGSSADTQYF. The CDR3 region has the DNA TGCGCCAGCAGCCCATCCCCGGGGGGTAGCTCCGCAGATACGCAGTATTTT.